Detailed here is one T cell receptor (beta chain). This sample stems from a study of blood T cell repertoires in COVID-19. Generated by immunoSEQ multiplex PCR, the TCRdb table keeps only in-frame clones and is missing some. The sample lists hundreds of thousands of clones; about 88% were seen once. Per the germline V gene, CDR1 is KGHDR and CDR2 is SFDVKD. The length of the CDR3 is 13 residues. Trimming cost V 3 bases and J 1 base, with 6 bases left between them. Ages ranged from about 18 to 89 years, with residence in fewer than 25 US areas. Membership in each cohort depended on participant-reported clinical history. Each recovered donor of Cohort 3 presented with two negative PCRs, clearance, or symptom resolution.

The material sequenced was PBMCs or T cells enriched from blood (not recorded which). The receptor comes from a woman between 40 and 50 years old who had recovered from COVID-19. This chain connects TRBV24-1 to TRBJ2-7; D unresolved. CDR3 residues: CATSDGLSYEQYF. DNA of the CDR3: TGTGCCACCAGTGATGGGCTATCCTACGAGCAGTACTTC.